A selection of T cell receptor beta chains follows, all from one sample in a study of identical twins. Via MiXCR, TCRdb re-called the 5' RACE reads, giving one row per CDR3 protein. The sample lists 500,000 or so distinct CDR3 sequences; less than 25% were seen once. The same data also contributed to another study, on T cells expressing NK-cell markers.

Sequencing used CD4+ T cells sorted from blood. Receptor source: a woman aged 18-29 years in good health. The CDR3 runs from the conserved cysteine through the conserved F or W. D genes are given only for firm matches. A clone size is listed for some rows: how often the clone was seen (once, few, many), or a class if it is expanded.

TGTGCCAGCAGTTTTGGGGGCACCGGGGAGCTGTTTTTT	CASSFGGTGELFF	TRBV12-3/TRBV12-4	TRBJ2-2	many	.
TGTGCCAGCAGCGCCCCGGGGGGGGATCGCGAGCAGTACTTC	CASSAPGGDREQYF	TRBV7-9	TRBJ2-7	few	TRBD2
TGCGCCAGCAGCGGAGGGACAGGGGTCTCCTACGAGCAGTACTTC	CASSGGTGVSYEQYF	TRBV5-1	TRBJ2-7	.	TRBD1
TGCGCCAGCAGCATTGAAATCGTCGGACAGGGGGGTTCACCCCTCCACTTT	CASSIEIVGQGGSPLHF	TRBV5-1	TRBJ1-6	.	TRBD1
TGCGCCAGCAGCGCAGGGGGGGCCTACACTGAAGCTTTCTTT	CASSAGGAYTEAFF	TRBV5-1	TRBJ1-1	.	TRBD1
TGTGCCACCTCAACCGGGGGGAACTATGGCTACACCTTC	CATSTGGNYGYTF	TRBV6-1	TRBJ1-2	.	.
TGTGCCTCACGCGCGGGACAACTGGGAAGCAATCAGCCCCAGCATTTT	CASRAGQLGSNQPQHF	TRBV12-3/TRBV12-4	TRBJ1-5	.	.
TGTGCCAGCAGGCGGGGCGCGGGGGGAGGTTGGGGTACCAAAAACATTCAGTACTTC	CASRRGAGGGWGTKNIQYF	TRBV12-3/TRBV12-4	TRBJ2-4	.	TRBD2
TGTGCCAGCAGCTTAGGCGGCACAGGAGTATCACCCCTCCACTTT	CASSLGGTGVSPLHF	TRBV7-9	TRBJ1-6	.	.
TGCAGTGCTCCAGCGGTTTACAATGAGCAGTTCTTC	CSAPAVYNEQFF	TRBV20-1	TRBJ2-1	many	.
TGTGCCAGCAGACCCGGGACAGGGGGGTATTATGGCTACACCTTC	CASRPGTGGYYGYTF	TRBV28	TRBJ1-2	.	TRBD1
.	CASSLGLFGNGELFF	TRBV7-2	TRBJ2-2	few	.
TGTGCCAGCAGTTCCCTGACTAGCGGGGGTTTCTACGAGCAGTACTTC	CASSSLTSGGFYEQYF	TRBV12-3/TRBV12-4	TRBJ2-7	many	TRBD2
TGCAGCGTTGCCGGTGGGAGACAGGACACTGAAGCTTTCTTT	CSVAGGRQDTEAFF	TRBV29-1	TRBJ1-1	many	.
.	CATSDVGRGTQNF	TRBV12-3/TRBV12-4	TRBJ2-5	.	.
TGTGCCAGCAGCGAAGGACTAGCGGGGTACGCGAACACCGGGGAGCTGTTTTTT	CASSEGLAGYANTGELFF	TRBV9	TRBJ2-2	few	TRBD2
TGTGCCAGCAGTGGACCGGAGAACACTGAAGCTTTCTTT	CASSGPENTEAFF	TRBV12-3/TRBV12-4	TRBJ1-1	few	.
TGTGCCACCAGCAGAGTAACAGGCCAAGAGACCCAGTACTTC	CATSRVTGQETQYF	TRBV15	TRBJ2-5	once	.